This T cell receptor (beta chain) was captured in a study of OX40 agonist ivuxolimab in advanced cancers. Turning to the study itself: Participants, about 83% male, averaged roughly 55 years of age, ranging from 23 to 79.

Profiling relied on immunoSEQ multiplex PCR, and the TCRdb table lists in-frame clones only, not all of them. The table shows tens of thousands of clones, with nearly 95% occurring only once. The V and J ends lost 1 base and 3 bases, in that order; junction bases with no gene match: 4. CDR1 is SQVTM, CDR2 ANQGSEA, per germline. CDR3 size: 14 residues. This TCR was sampled from an adult with an advanced solid tumor such as melanoma, head and neck, liver or kidney cancer. The sequences come from CD4+ or CD8+ T cells sorted from blood, collected in a trial of the OX40 agonist ivuxolimab. The J gene is TRBJ2-3, the V gene TRBV29-1; the match to TRBD1 covers 7 bases. CDR3 sequence: CSVEGWTGTDTQYF. CDR3 DNA sequence: TGCAGCGTTGAAGGATGGACAGGTACAGATACGCAGTATTTT.